This entry concerns a single T cell receptor beta chain. The PCR ran on 60 Vbeta and 13 Jbeta primers. Clones were sequenced by immunoSEQ multiplex PCR, and TCRdb holds only the in-frame ones, with some missing. The table includes fewer than 200,000 clones, roughly 86% detected once. The data stem from a study of cytomegalovirus exposure and HLA in healthy donors. Looking at the study overall: The roughly 120 million unique TCR beta sequences, from 150 million to 200 million T cells, were found by an earlier analysis.

CDR3 size: 13 residues. The V gene end was trimmed by 4 bases and the J gene end by 6 bases; junction bases not matched to a gene: 7. Germline-derived CDR1 and CDR2 are SGHRS and YFSETQ. This sequence was found in a man aged 35 to 55 in good health and CMV-seropositive. The chain uses TRBV5-1 and TRBJ2-7; the match to TRBD1 covers 7 bases. Sequenced: PBMCs. Here the CDR3 reads CASSPGGPREQYF. The CDR3 DNA reads as TGCGCCAGCAGCCCAGGGGGTCCCCGCGAGCAGTACTTC. The full variable domain, its missing parts supplied by reference TRBV5-1 and TRBJ2-7, is KAGVTQTPRYLIKTRGQQVTLSCSPISGHRSVSWYQQTPGQGLQFLFEYFSETQRNKGNFPGRFSGRQFSNSRSEMNVSTLELGDSALYLCASSPGGPREQYFGPGTRLTVT.